The entry below describes one TCR beta chain. At one of its ends the junction is not consistent with the germline gene, which may arise from a read error. These data originate in a study of molecular identifiers for immune sequencing clone quantification. TCRdb called the PCR reads again in MiXCR, with one record for every CDR3 protein. The repertoire has 9,800 or so distinct CDR3 sequences, approximately 19% of them found once; the top ten carry about 1.5%. The clonotype comes from a human donor in good health. Some libraries in this study had Jurkat cell RNA spiked in. The sample taken for sequencing was naive CD8+ T cells from blood, with Jurkat cell RNA spiked in. Sample subset: FACS-sorted CD8+CD4-CCR7+CD45RA+ naive T cells.

The CDR3 DNA sequence: TGTGCCAGCAGCTCCAGGGACAGGGGACTGGTCGGTGAAAAACCGTTTTTT. Translation: CASSSRDRGLVGEKPFF. This chain joins TRBV13 and TRBJ1-4; TRBD1 agrees at 10 bases. The CDR3 loop spans 17 amino acids. Germline V gene sequence: CDR1 PRHDT, CDR2 FYEKMQ (reference sequence). The full variable domain, in which reference TRBV13 and TRBJ1-4 provide the parts outside the CDR3, is AAGVIQSPRHLIKEKRETATLKCYPIPRHDTVYWYQQGPGQDPQFLISFYEKMQSDKGSIPDRFSAQQFSDYHSELNMSSLELGDSALYFCASSSRDRGLVGEKPFFGSGTQLSVL.